This passage covers 8 T cell receptor beta chains from one sample sequenced in a study of blood T cells in healthy people across ages. The use of a sample-barcoded 5' primer and a J-beta primer mix characterized a second PCR of roughly 6 to 11 cycles. TCRdb independently ran MiXCR on the 5' RACE reads; one entry per CDR3 protein. This table holds over 950,000 distinct CDR3 sequences, around two fifths found once. The sample was blood. Receptors were obtained from a young man in good health.

V is TRBV20-1 and J is TRBJ1-1, with D unresolved. Germline CDR1 DFQATT, CDR2 SNEGSKA (reference sequence). V was shortened by 2 bases and J by 0 bases, with 13 bases between the two germline ends. This CDR3 is built from 15 residues. This chain's CDR3 is CSARMGTVLNTEAFF. The CDR3 coding sequence is TGCAGTGCTAGAATGGGAACAGTCCTGAACACTGAAGCTTTCTTT.

This clonotype was detected only a few times. V is TRBV28 and J is TRBJ2-5, with 8 nucleotides matching TRBD1. V lost 5 bases, J lost 4 bases, and 12 bases stayed unmatched. CDR3 length: 16 amino acids. From germline, CDR1 is MDHEN and CDR2 SYDVKM. The CDR3 protein is CASSIRGQGGRETQYF. In DNA, the CDR3 is TGTGCCAGCAGTATCCGAGGACAGGGAGGTAGAGAGACCCAGTACTTC.

Comment on this clonotype: Compared with germline, one end of the junction differs, possibly owing to a read error. The gene calls are TRBV12-3 or TRBV12-4 and TRBJ2-3; 10 positions match TRBD1. This CDR3 has 14 amino acids. The CDR3 nucleotides read TGTGCCAGCAGGACAGGGGGCAGCACAGATACGCGGTATTTT. Residues: CASRTGGSTDTRYF.

This clonotype was picked up a small number of times. J is TRBJ2-3 and V is TRBV20-1; 12 nucleotides line up with TRBD2. CDR3 length equals 16 residues. The V and J ends lost 7 bases and 0 bases, in that order; junction bases with no gene match: 8. The germline CDR1 and CDR2 sequences are DFQATT and SNEGSKA (reference sequence). CDR3 nucleotide sequence: TGCAGTGGCCGGACTAGCGGGGCCCCAAGCACAGATACGCAGTATTTT. Protein sequence: CSGRTSGAPSTDTQYF.

The V and J genes are TRBV4-3 and TRBJ2-3, with a possible D match to TRBD2 (5 bases). Germline loops: CDR1 LGHNA, CDR2 YSLEER. This CDR3 contains 16 residues. Trimming pared 0 bases from V and 3 bases from J, leaving 13 bases between. The CDR3, as DNA: TGCGCCAGCAGCCAAGATTATAATACGGGAACAGATACGCAGTATTTT. Amino acid sequence: CASSQDYNTGTDTQYF.

The rearrangement uses TRBV12-3 or TRBV12-4 and TRBJ2-3; 7 bases agree with TRBD1. The V gene end was trimmed by 3 bases and the J gene end by 2 bases; junction bases not matched to a gene: 11. The CDR3 has 17 amino acids. The CDR3 region has the DNA TGTGCCAGCAGTTTGAGTTTTGGGACAGACTTCACAGATACGCAGTATTTT. Amino acids: CASSLSFGTDFTDTQYF.

The chain joins TRBV28 to TRBJ2-2; no firm D call. The CDR3 spans 15 residues. Trimming shortened V by 6 bases and J by 7 bases, and 18 bases separated the two germline ends. The germline V gene encodes CDR1 MDHEN and CDR2 SYDVKM. The CDR3 region has the DNA TGTGCCAGCAGCCCAATAGGCGCCAAGGACGGGGAGCTGTTTTTT. It codes for CASSPIGAKDGELFF.

This clonotype was found a few times. This CDR3 reads CASSLETRYEQYF. Written as DNA, the CDR3 is TGTGCCAGCAGTTTGGAGACGCGCTACGAGCAGTACTTC. The chain has TRBV12-3 or TRBV12-4 and TRBJ2-7, with D unclear. This CDR3 is 13 amino acids long. Trimming left V 3 bases short and J 3 bases short, with 9 bases between.